A selection of T cell receptor beta chains follows, all from one sample in a study of cytomegalovirus exposure and HLA in healthy donors. Measured with immunoSEQ multiplex PCR; TCRdb has only the in-frame clones, and not every one. The repertoire holds approximately 260,000 clones, with about 86% as singletons. Sequencing input: PBMCs. Source of these receptors: a woman aged 18-29 years in good health and CMV-seronegative. Each CDR3 is given with its conserved first and last residue.

TRBV7-9	TRBJ1-3	CASSRQTGGSGNTIYF
TRBV5-1	TRBJ2-7	CASSSTYEQYF
TRBV30	TRBJ1-1	CAHRRGWNTEAFF
TRBV6-1	TRBJ2-1	CASGSGGDLNEQFF
TRBV5-1	TRBJ1-2	CASSLAGTGGGYGYTF
TRBV19	TRBJ1-6	CASSAGTVPYWLDSPLHF
TRBV29-1	TRBJ2-7	CSVLRDLSSYEQYF
TRBV4-1	TRBJ2-7	CASSQDLVSYEQYF
TRBV5-6	TRBJ2-1	CASSPTSAPINEQFF
TRBV28	TRBJ2-7	CASSLGGSYEQYF
TRBV7-2	TRBJ1-1	CASSFRRGVQRSNTEAFF
TRBV2	TRBJ2-4	CASRLAGGHGNIQYF
TRBV4-3	TRBJ1-5	CASSQDGTNQPQHF
TRBV10-1	TRBJ2-3	CASSESPTSGGTDTQYF
TRBV28	TRBJ2-1	CASNQHAGLAGWNEQFF
TRBV30	TRBJ2-7	CAWSRDRSGYEQYF
TRBV27	TRBJ1-5	CASSATRQGDQPQHF
TRBV4-3	TRBJ2-7	CASSQDGLAEIYEQYF
TRBV6-5	TRBJ2-7	CASSYLNSYEQYF
TRBV4-2	TRBJ1-5	CASSQDRRGNQPQHF
TRBV5-1	TRBJ2-7	CASSPRDSTFDDEQYF
TRBV6-6	TRBJ2-7	CASSPPLAGVTEQYF
TRBV27	TRBJ1-2	CASSPDRGQRYGYTF
TRBV9	TRBJ2-2	CASSARSGANTGELFF
TRBV28	TRBJ2-7	CASSFPQGHEQYF
TRBV6-1	TRBJ2-1	CASRQGPSGYNEQFF
TRBV28	TRBJ2-3	CASRQGDTSTDTQYF
TRBV27	TRBJ2-7	CASSSRLAGGPLSYEQYF
TRBV27	TRBJ1-1	CASSLSSRLEAFF
TRBV7-3	TRBJ2-2	CASSPRDLTGELFF
TRBV27	TRBJ1-5	CASSRWGRQSNQPQHF
TRBV4-1	TRBJ2-5	CASNQLSGGDQETQYF
TRBV5-1	TRBJ2-5	CASSLVLRDTLQETQYF
TRBV7-9	TRBJ1-2	CASSLSDRGLHGYTF
TRBV4-1	TRBJ2-7	CASSQEWVAGVSYEQYF
TRBV6-5	TRBJ2-2	CASSYSILRGGELFF
TRBV9	TRBJ1-6	CASSAGGDKWAPLHF
TRBV25-1	TRBJ1-1	CASSSGIMNTEAFF
TRBV19	TRBJ1-5	CASILGTGVWPQHF
TRBV30	TRBJ1-5	CAWSGGDLGNQPQHF
TRBV5-1	TRBJ1-2	CASSRDRNYGYTF